The rows below give T cell receptor beta chains drawn from one sample of a study of OX40 agonist ivuxolimab in advanced cancers. Data came from immunoSEQ multiplex PCR; TCRdb stores just in-frame clones and leaves some out. The repertoire holds tens of thousands of clones, with approximately 86% as singletons. The source was CD4+ or CD8+ T cells sorted from blood, collected in a trial of the OX40 agonist ivuxolimab. All receptors derive from an adult with an advanced solid tumor such as melanoma, head and neck, liver or kidney cancer. The CDR3 runs from the conserved cysteine through the conserved F or W. Fields, in order: J gene, V gene, D gene, clone size, CDR3 protein, CDR3 DNA. The D gene is left open where the match is weak. Size is omitted from some rows. Given values are once, few, many or a class for expanded clones.

TRBJ1-2,TRBV19,NA,once,CASSMTVTYGYTF,TGTGCCAGTAGTATGACAGTTACCTATGGCTACACCTTC
TRBJ1-1,TRBV9,NA,NA,CASSVAGSYTEAFF,TGTGCCAGCAGCGTAGCCGGCAGCTACACTGAAGCTTTCTTT
TRBJ1-2,TRBV7-6,NA,NA,CASSGHLGGEVGGYTF,TGTGCCAGCAGCGGGCACTTGGGAGGGGAGGTTGGAGGCTACACCTTC
TRBJ1-2,TRBV19,NA,NA,CASSPRGSGYGYTF,TGTGCCAGTAGTCCAAGGGGTTCCGGCTATGGCTACACCTTC
TRBJ1-1,TRBV7-8,NA,NA,CASTLVKGTEAFF,TGTGCCAGCACCTTAGTGAAGGGAACTGAAGCTTTCTTT
TRBJ2-7,TRBV6-1,NA,NA,CASSQGQYYEQYF,TGTGCCAGCTCCCAAGGGCAGTACTACGAGCAGTACTTC
TRBJ1-6,TRBV7-9,TRBD1,NA,CASSSQGTLGNSPLHF,TGTGCCAGCAGCTCACAGGGGACCCTTGGCAATTCACCCCTCCACTTT
TRBJ1-6,TRBV16,NA,NA,CASREAGNSPLHF,TGTGCCAGCCGCGAGGCTGGTAATTCACCCCTCCACTTT
TRBJ2-7,TRBV6-1,NA,NA,CASSLIGQLSYEQYF,TGTGCCAGCAGCCTGATCGGGCAGCTATCCTACGAGCAGTACTTC
TRBJ2-7,TRBV27,NA,NA,CASSSRQTYEQYF,TGTGCCAGCAGTTCCCGACAGACCTACGAGCAGTACTTC
TRBJ2-2,TRBV7-9,NA,NA,CASSLEHTGELFF,TGTGCCAGCAGCTTAGAACACACCGGGGAGCTGTTTTTT
TRBJ1-5,TRBV9,NA,NA,CASSVGSGPQHF,TGTGCCAGCAGCGTAGGGTCGGGGCCCCAGCATTTT
TRBJ2-3,TRBV11-3,NA,NA,CASSLIVTDTQYF,TGTGCCAGCAGCCTGATTGTCACAGATACGCAGTATTTT
TRBJ2-7,TRBV7-9,NA,NA,CASSRLGQTTAGQYF,TGTGCCAGCAGCCGCCTAGGACAGACGACCGCGGGGCAGTACTTC
TRBJ1-2,TRBV6-6,NA,NA,CASSYLGAGSGYTF,TGTGCCAGCAGTTATCTGGGGGCCGGCTCTGGCTACACCTTC
TRBJ1-1,TRBV11-2,NA,NA,CASTTGLNTEAFF,TGTGCCAGCACGACAGGACTGAACACTGAAGCTTTCTTT
TRBJ2-1,TRBV5-1,NA,NA,CASSFVFREQFF,TGCGCCAGCAGCTTTGTTTTCCGAGAGCAGTTCTTC
TRBJ2-1,TRBV28,NA,NA,CASSLGQINEQFF,TGTGCCAGCAGTTTGGGACAAATCAATGAGCAGTTCTTC
TRBJ2-7,TRBV5-1,NA,NA,CASSPLLAKFGYEQYF,TGCGCCAGCAGCCCCTTACTAGCAAAGTTTGGCTACGAGCAGTACTTC
TRBJ1-1,TRBV5-8,NA,NA,CAVQEGVRDGDTEAFF,TGTGCCGTCCAGGAAGGGGTGAGGGATGGGGACACTGAAGCTTTCTTT
TRBJ1-6,TRBV10-2,NA,NA,CASMDAGAPLHF,TGCGCCAGCATGGACGCTGGGGCACCCCTCCACTTT
TRBJ2-7,TRBV7-2,TRBD1,NA,CASPFRDSYEQYF,TGTGCCAGCCCATTCCGGGACAGCTACGAGCAGTACTTC
TRBJ1-6,TRBV5-1,TRBD1,few,CASSLGGTDHSPLHF,TGCGCCAGCAGCTTGGGCGGGACAGATCATTCACCCCTCCACTTT
TRBJ2-7,TRBV28,NA,NA,CASSRDGRTYEQYF,TGTGCCAGCAGCCGGGACGGAAGGACCTACGAGCAGTACTTC
TRBJ2-7,TRBV7-2,NA,NA,CASSLSGEPYEQYF,TGTGCCAGCAGCCTCTCCGGGGAGCCCTACGAGCAGTACTTC
TRBJ2-3,TRBV7-2,TRBD2,NA,CASSLDGLAGVQYF,TGTGCCAGCAGCTTAGATGGACTGGCGGGAGTTCAGTATTTT
TRBJ1-5,TRBV5-6,NA,NA,CASNNRDQPQHF,TGTGCCAGCAACAACCGCGACCAGCCCCAGCATTTT
TRBJ2-2,TRBV5-4,NA,NA,CASSHQLGNTGELFF,TGTGCCAGCAGCCACCAACTGGGGAACACCGGGGAGCTGTTTTTT
TRBJ2-7,TRBV7-6,TRBD2,NA,CASSLAREGPYEQYF,TGTGCCAGCAGCTTAGCCCGGGAGGGCCCCTACGAGCAGTACTTC
TRBJ1-4,TRBV28,NA,NA,CASSPLGEPNEKLFF,TGTGCCAGCAGCCCCCTGGGAGAACCTAATGAAAAACTGTTTTTT
TRBJ2-3,TRBV30,TRBD2,NA,CAWGLAGVVTTDTQYF,TGTGCCTGGGGACTAGCGGGAGTCGTCACAACAGATACGCAGTATTTT
TRBJ1-2,TRBV28,NA,NA,CASRLSGQEVYGYTF,TGTGCCAGCAGGCTATCCGGGCAAGAGGTATATGGCTACACCTTC
TRBJ2-1,TRBV30,NA,NA,CAWRHTSRFYNEQFF,TGTGCCTGGAGACATACTAGCAGGTTCTACAATGAGCAGTTCTTC
TRBJ2-7,TRBV28,NA,NA,CASSRLDEQYF,TGTGCCAGCAGTCGTCTGGACGAGCAGTACTTC
TRBJ2-7,TRBV7-8,TRBD2,NA,CASSLSSGIYEQYF,TGTGCCAGCAGCCTATCTAGCGGGATCTACGAGCAGTACTTC
TRBJ1-5,TRBV4-2,NA,NA,CASSQDRGKGGQPQHF,TGTGCCAGCAGCCAAGATAGAGGGAAGGGTGGCCAGCCCCAGCATTTT
TRBJ1-5,TRBV28,TRBD1,few,CASSPADRGSNQPQHF,TGTGCCAGCAGTCCGGCTGACAGGGGGAGCAATCAGCCCCAGCATTTT
TRBJ2-7,TRBV6-5,NA,NA,CASSYRQSPPYEQYF,TGTGCCAGCAGTTACCGACAGTCCCCCCCCTACGAGCAGTACTTC
TRBJ1-2,TRBV5-1,NA,NA,CASSLGSSGQTYGYTF,TGCGCCAGCAGCTTGGGATCGTCAGGACAGACCTATGGCTACACCTTC
TRBJ1-2,TRBV5-1,NA,NA,CASSLEGLEGYTF,TGCGCCAGCAGCTTGGAGGGTTTAGAGGGCTACACCTTC
TRBJ2-5,TRBV2,NA,NA,CASSSVRGTQYF,TGTGCCAGCAGTTCGGTCAGAGGGACCCAGTACTTC
TRBJ1-4,TRBV7-8,NA,NA,CASSLTATNEKLFF,TGTGCCAGCAGCTTGACAGCAACTAATGAAAAACTGTTTTTT
TRBJ2-1,TRBV7-9,NA,NA,CASSSTFGSSYNEQFF,TGTGCCAGCAGCTCGACCTTTGGGAGCTCCTACAATGAGCAGTTCTTC
TRBJ2-3,TRBV9,NA,NA,CASGSISPWDTQYF,TGTGCCAGCGGGAGTATCAGTCCCTGGGATACGCAGTATTTT
TRBJ2-1,TRBV4-3,NA,NA,CASSQDFIRNEQFF,TGCGCCAGCAGCCAAGATTTTATCCGCAATGAGCAGTTCTTC
TRBJ1-2,TRBV16,NA,NA,CASSQSGGIYGYTF,TGTGCCAGCAGCCAATCTGGAGGTATCTATGGCTACACCTTC
TRBJ1-4,TRBV18,TRBD1,NA,CASSGTGDEKLFF,TGTGCCAGCTCAGGGACAGGGGATGAAAAACTGTTTTTT
TRBJ1-2,TRBV30,NA,NA,CAWRGGRRGYTF,TGTGCCTGGAGAGGAGGACGAAGGGGCTACACCTTC
TRBJ2-1,TRBV9,TRBD1,NA,CASSGGQGSSYNEQFF,TGTGCCAGCAGCGGCGGACAGGGAAGCTCCTACAATGAGCAGTTCTTC
TRBJ1-4,TRBV29-1,NA,NA,CSVEGGTNEKLFF,TGCAGCGTAGAGGGGGGAACTAATGAAAAACTGTTTTTT
TRBJ2-6,TRBV5-1,NA,NA,CASSLEASGANVLTF,TGCGCCAGCAGCTTGGAAGCTTCTGGGGCCAACGTCCTGACTTTC
TRBJ2-7,TRBV5-1,NA,NA,CASSPRETYEQYF,TGCGCCAGCAGCCCCAGGGAAACCTACGAGCAGTACTTC